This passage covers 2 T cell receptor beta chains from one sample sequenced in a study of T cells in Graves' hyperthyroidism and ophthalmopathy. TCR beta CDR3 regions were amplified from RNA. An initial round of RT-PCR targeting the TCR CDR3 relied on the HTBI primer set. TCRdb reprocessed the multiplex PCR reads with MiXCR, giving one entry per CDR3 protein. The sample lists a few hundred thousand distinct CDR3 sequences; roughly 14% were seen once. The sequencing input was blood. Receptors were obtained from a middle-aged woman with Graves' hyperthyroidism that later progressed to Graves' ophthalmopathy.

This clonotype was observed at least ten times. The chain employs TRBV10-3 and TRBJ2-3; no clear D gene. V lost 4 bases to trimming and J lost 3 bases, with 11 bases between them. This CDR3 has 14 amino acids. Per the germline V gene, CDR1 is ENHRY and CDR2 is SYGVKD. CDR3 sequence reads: CAISGPQRTDTQYF. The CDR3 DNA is TGTGCCATCAGTGGACCCCAACGGACAGATACGCAGTATTTT.

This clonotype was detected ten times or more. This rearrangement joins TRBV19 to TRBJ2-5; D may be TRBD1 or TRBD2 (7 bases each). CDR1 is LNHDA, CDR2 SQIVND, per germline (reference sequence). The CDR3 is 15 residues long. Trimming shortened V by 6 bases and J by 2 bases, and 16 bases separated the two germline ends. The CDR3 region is CASSRGGVEQETQYF. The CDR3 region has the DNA TGTGCCAGTAGCAGGGGGGGGGTAGAACAAGAGACCCAGTACTTC.